This note documents a single T cell receptor (beta chain) sequence. Measured with immunoSEQ multiplex PCR; TCRdb has only the in-frame clones, and not every one. The sample holds 40,000 to 50,000 clones, around nine tenths seen once. The data were taken from a study of T cell changes during pregnancy in multiple sclerosis. The CDR3 length is 13 residues. Germline CDR1 and CDR2: LNHDA and SQIVND (reference sequence). V was trimmed by 2 bases and J by 2 bases, leaving 7 bases between them. Material: CD4+ T cells from peripheral blood mononuclear cells, obtained before pregnancy. The clonotype was recovered from a female donor with multiple sclerosis, enrolled in a pregnancy study. The genes are TRBV19 and TRBJ2-7, with D tentatively TRBD1 (5 bases). CDR3 DNA: TGTGCCAGTAGTATAACAGGACCCTACGAGCAGTACTTC. This encodes CASSITGPYEQYF. Full variable domain (rest looked up from reference TRBV19 and TRBJ2-7): DGGITQSPKYLFRKEGQNVTLSCEQNLNHDAMYWYRQDPGQGLRLIYYSQIVNDFQKGDIAEGYSVSREKKESFPLTVTSAQKNPTAFYLCASSITGPYEQYFGPGTRLTVT.